This T cell receptor beta chain stems from a study of cytomegalovirus exposure and HLA in healthy donors. Study outcomes and limitations: Follow-up analysis later connected one missense variant in DCLRE1C with trimming of TCR beta V- and J-genes. It has been reported that TCR beta sequences accurately predicted the HLA-A and HLA-B alleles of most subjects.

Comments on this clone: Its antigen is not known.

There are 13 residues in the CDR3. V trimming: 10 bases; J trimming: 8 bases; junction bases outside the gene matches: 9. Germline CDR1 reads MNHEY; CDR2 reads SVGAGI. This PCR relied on a set of 60 Vbeta primers and 13 Jbeta primers. Measured with immunoSEQ multiplex PCR; TCRdb has only the in-frame clones, and not every one. The repertoire consists of around 120,000 clones, with over 70% occurring once and the leading ten covering more than 7%. The sequence derives from a female donor in good health and CMV-seropositive. The sample consisted of PBMCs. The chain couples TRBV6-5 to TRBJ1-4, with 8 bases identical to TRBD1. The CDR3 sequence: CATRTGPFEKLFF. CDR3 DNA sequence: TGTGCCACCCGGACAGGGCCATTCGAAAAACTGTTTTTT.